Following are 8 T cell receptor beta chains from one sample sequenced in a study of long-term antiretroviral therapy in people with HIV. The run of the v3.0 immunoSEQ assay was at survey level. Produced via immunoSEQ multiplex PCR; TCRdb's table is partial and in-frame only. The sample lists over 30,000 clones, 97% occurring once. The sample consisted of unsorted PBMCs, taken 6.9 years after starting antiretroviral therapy. The receptors shown here come from a man aged 25 to 40 with HIV.

The chain has TRBV4-2 and TRBJ2-1, with 10 bases fitting TRBD2. Per the germline V gene, CDR1 is LGHNA and CDR2 is YNFKEQ. CDR3 length: 14 residues. Trimming removed 1 base from V and 8 bases from J; junction bases left unmatched: 2. CDR3 protein: CASSQALAGDEQFF. For the CDR3, the DNA is TGTGCCAGCAGCCAAGCTCTAGCGGGAGATGAGCAGTTCTTC.

The V call is TRBV2, the J call TRBJ2-5, with D perhaps matching TRBD1 or TRBD2 (5 bases each). This CDR3 has 14 residues. Per germline, CDR1 SNHLY and CDR2 FYNNEI. V was clipped by 3 bases and J by 5 bases, with 13 bases between them. The CDR3 region has the DNA TGTGCCAGCAGTGAGGGACGACGGGCCGAGACCCAGTACTTC. As protein: CASSEGRRAETQYF.

The chain joins TRBV5-8 to TRBJ1-5; D possibly corresponds to TRBD1 (5 bases). The germline V gene encodes CDR1 SGHTS and CDR2 YDEGEE. Trimming shortened V by 2 bases and J by 6 bases, and 9 bases separated the two germline ends. This CDR3 has 13 amino acids. CDR3 region: CASSLGRAQPQHF. The CDR3 DNA reads TGTGCCAGCAGCTTAGGCAGGGCTCAGCCCCAGCATTTT.

The V call is TRBV5-1, the J call TRBJ2-2; 7 positions agree with TRBD2. The junction had 7 bases not matched to a gene; V was cut back by 0 bases and J by 5 bases. Germline V gene data show CDR1 as SGHRS and CDR2 as YFSETQ. The CDR3 totals 16 residues. CDR3 in DNA: TGCGCCAGCAGCTTGGATCCAGGGAGGGATACCGGGGAGCTGTTTTTT. Amino acids: CASSLDPGRDTGELFF.

This chain uses TRBV9 with TRBJ2-3, with 9 bases matching TRBD1. This CDR3 has 16 residues. Trimming removed 0 bases from V and 5 bases from J; junction bases left unmatched: 7. Germline assignment: CDR1 SGDLS and CDR2 YYNGEE. In DNA form, the CDR3 reads TGTGCCAGCAGCGTAGCGGTGGACAGGGGTAAAGATACGCAGTATTTT. Residues: CASSVAVDRGKDTQYF.

This chain connects TRBV4-1 to TRBJ1-6; TRBD1 is a possible D gene (6 bases). V lost 0 bases to trimming and J lost 0 bases, with 18 bases between them. Per the germline V gene, CDR1 is MGHRA and CDR2 is YSYEKL. The CDR3 extends over 20 amino acids. The CDR3 DNA reads TGCGCCAGCAGCCAAGAGTCTCCGGACAGCTTTTTCTCCTATAATTCACCCCTCCACTTT. Its translation: CASSQESPDSFFSYNSPLHF.

The rearrangement links TRBV6-5 to TRBJ2-4, with 7 bases lining up with TRBD1. The CDR3 sequence is 12 residues long. The V gene's germline CDR1 is MNHEY and CDR2 SVGAGI. The V gene end was trimmed by 9 bases and the J gene end by 9 bases; junction bases not matched to a gene: 8. DNA for the CDR3: TGTGCCAGGTACAGGGGTTCCGTCATTCAGTACTTC. It translates to CARYRGSVIQYF.

This sequence joins TRBV6-5 and TRBJ1-5; D perhaps matches TRBD1 (6 bases). Germline V gene sequence: CDR1 MNHEY, CDR2 SVGAGI. The germline V and J ends were trimmed by 8 bases and 5 bases, with 16 bases remaining between them. This CDR3 region has 14 residues. The CDR3 region has the DNA TGTGCCAGCCGCAGGGGTTCGAGGGATCAGCCCCAGCATTTT. It yields the protein CASRRGSRDQPQHF.